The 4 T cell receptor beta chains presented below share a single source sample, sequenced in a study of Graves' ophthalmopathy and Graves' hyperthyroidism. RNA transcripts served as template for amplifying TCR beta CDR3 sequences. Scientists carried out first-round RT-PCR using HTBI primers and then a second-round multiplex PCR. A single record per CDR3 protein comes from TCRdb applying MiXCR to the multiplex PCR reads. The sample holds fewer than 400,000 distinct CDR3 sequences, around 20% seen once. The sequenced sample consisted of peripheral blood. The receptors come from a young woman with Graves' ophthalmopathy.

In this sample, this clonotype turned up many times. CDR3 sequence reads: CASSYSGERVTEAFF. CDR3 nucleotides: TGTGCCAGCAGTTACTCGGGGGAACGGGTAACTGAAGCTTTCTTT. This chain uses TRBV6-2 or TRBV6-3 with TRBJ1-1, with TRBD1 as a possible D gene (5 bases). V lost 0 bases and J lost 5, with 13 bases in between. CDR3 length: 15 amino acids. The germline V gene has CDR1 MNHEY and CDR2 SVGEGT.

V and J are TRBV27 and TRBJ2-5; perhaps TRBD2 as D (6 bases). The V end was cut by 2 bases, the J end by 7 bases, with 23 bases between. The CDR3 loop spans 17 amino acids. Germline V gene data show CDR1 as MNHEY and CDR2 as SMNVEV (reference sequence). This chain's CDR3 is CASSLDGRRHVGATQYF. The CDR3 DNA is TGTGCCAGCAGTTTAGACGGGAGACGCCACGTGGGTGCGACCCAGTACTTC.

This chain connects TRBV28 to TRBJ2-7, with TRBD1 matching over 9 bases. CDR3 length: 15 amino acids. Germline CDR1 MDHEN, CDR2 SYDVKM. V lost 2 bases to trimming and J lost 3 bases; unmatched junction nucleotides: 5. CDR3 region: CASSLPGTGRYEQYF. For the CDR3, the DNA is TGTGCCAGCAGTTTACCCGGGACAGGGCGCTACGAGCAGTACTTC.

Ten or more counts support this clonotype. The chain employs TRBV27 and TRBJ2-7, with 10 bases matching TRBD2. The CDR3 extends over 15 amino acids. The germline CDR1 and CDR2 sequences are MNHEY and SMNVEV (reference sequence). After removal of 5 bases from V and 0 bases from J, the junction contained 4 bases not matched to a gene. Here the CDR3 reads CASSPRLAGSYEQYF. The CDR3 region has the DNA TGTGCCAGCAGTCCGAGACTAGCGGGCTCCTACGAGCAGTACTTC.